One sample yielded the 32 T cell receptor beta chains listed below, sequenced in a study of control samples from healthy donors and cancer patients. Data came from immunoSEQ multiplex PCR; TCRdb stores just in-frame clones and leaves some out. The profile covers approximately 150,000 clones, with more than 85% appearing a single time and roughly 3.2% taken by the ten largest. Material: blood. All receptors come from a man aged 25-40 years in good health.

V is TRBV27 and J is TRBJ1-1, with unresolved D. Germline V lookup: CDR1 MNHEY, CDR2 SMNVEV (reference sequence). The ends were cut back, 5 bases at V and 1 base at J, with 11 bases in the middle. The CDR3 runs 14 residues. DNA for the CDR3: TGTGCCAGCAGTCCGGGAACGGGGAACACTGAAGCTTTCTTT. Translation: CASSPGTGNTEAFF.

The chain couples TRBV7-9 to TRBJ1-1, with TRBD1 matching over 8 bases. Germline V lookup: CDR1 SEHNR, CDR2 FQNEAQ (reference sequence). This CDR3 spans 15 amino acids. J gave up 5 bases and V 5 bases, and 10 bases lay outside the gene matches. This chain's CDR3 is CASSPRQGRITEAFF. The CDR3 coding sequence is TGTGCCAGCAGCCCCCGACAGGGGCGGATAACTGAAGCTTTCTTT. Full variable domain (missing parts from reference TRBV7-9 and TRBJ1-1): DTGVSQNPRHKITKRGQNVTFRCDPISEHNRLYWYRQTLGQGPEFLTYFQNEAQLEKSRLLSDRFSAERPKGSFSTLEIQRTEQGDSAMYLCASSPRQGRITEAFFGQGTRLTVV.

The gene calls are TRBV5-5 and TRBJ2-7; 7 nucleotides align to TRBD1. Trimming cost V 2 bases and J 3 bases; bases outside gene matches: 5. There are 14 residues in the CDR3. The V gene's germline CDR1 is SGHKS and CDR2 YYEKEE (reference sequence). CDR3 in DNA: TGTGCCAGCAGCTTCTCCGGACAGGTCTACGAGCAGTACTTC. Translated: CASSFSGQVYEQYF.

This chain joins TRBV5-1 and TRBJ2-3; D is perhaps TRBD1 (6 bases). Germline V gene sequence: CDR1 SGHRS, CDR2 YFSETQ. The CDR3 is made up of 15 amino acids. Trimming left V 2 bases short and J 0 bases short, with 10 bases between. This CDR3 reads CASSFGQTSTDTQYF. The CDR3, as DNA: TGCGCCAGCAGCTTCGGACAGACCAGCACAGATACGCAGTATTTT.

V is TRBV5-1 and J is TRBJ1-2; 11 bases are shared with TRBD1. This CDR3 has 17 residues. Germline V CDR1 and CDR2: SGHRS, YFSETQ. Unmatched junction bases numbered 9, after V lost 1 base and J lost 4 bases. The CDR3 here is CASSLSGQGATGYGYTF. DNA of the CDR3: TGCGCCAGCAGCTTGAGTGGACAGGGGGCTACTGGCTATGGCTACACCTTC.

This chain connects TRBV30 to TRBJ1-2, with D possibly matching TRBD1 (6 bases). Trimming removed 4 bases from V and 7 bases from J, with 19 bases in between. The CDR3 sequence is 14 residues long. The germline CDR1 and CDR2 sequences are GTSNPN and SVGIG (reference sequence). The CDR3 protein is CAWTQGGGEGGYTF. The CDR3 DNA reads as TGTGCCTGGACTCAAGGGGGTGGGGAAGGTGGCTACACCTTC.

The J gene is TRBJ1-1, the V gene TRBV7-9; D might be TRBD1 (5 bases). Deletions cut 5 bases from V and 10 bases from J, with 17 bases between. CDR1 and CDR2 (germline): SEHNR, FQNEAQ (reference sequence). The CDR3 is 13 amino acids. The CDR3 nucleotides are TGTGCCAGCAGCCCGGGGCCACAGTTAATAGCTTTCTTT. It yields the protein CASSPGPQLIAFF.

The chain uses TRBV7-7 and TRBJ1-6, with unresolved D. The CDR3 runs to 13 residues. Trimming removed 2 bases from V and 8 bases from J, with 7 bases in between. The germline V gene has CDR1 SSHAT and CDR2 FNYEAQ (reference sequence). DNA for the CDR3: TGTGCCAGCAGCTTATATGGAGATTCACCCCTCCACTTT. It codes for CASSLYGDSPLHF.

This chain connects TRBV5-1 to TRBJ2-1, with D possibly TRBD1 on 6 matching bases. V shed 3 bases and J shed 0 bases, with 25 bases lying between them. Germline V gives CDR1 SGHRS, CDR2 YFSETQ. The CDR3 contains 20 residues. The CDR3 here is CASSSDVGALRRVSYNEQFF. CDR3 coding DNA: TGCGCCAGCAGCTCGGATGTGGGGGCTCTACGTAGGGTCTCCTACAATGAGCAGTTCTTC.

This sequence joins TRBV7-6 and TRBJ2-2; TRBD1 agrees at 9 bases. CDR1 is SGHVS and CDR2 is FNYEAQ in the germline V gene. J was trimmed by 7 bases and V by 2 bases; bases with no gene match: 11. The CDR3 runs 17 residues. The chain's CDR3 is CASSLRRTGERSGELFF. For the CDR3, the DNA is TGTGCCAGCAGCTTAAGGCGGACAGGGGAACGGAGCGGGGAGCTGTTTTTT.

The chain joins TRBV6-1 to TRBJ1-5, with 10 bases identical to TRBD1. Germline CDR1 MNHNS, CDR2 SASEGT. CDR3 length: 17 residues. With 2 bases clipped from V and 3 bases from J, the junction kept 7 bases outside the gene matches. The CDR3 protein is CASSEKDRGLVNQPQHF. The CDR3 DNA reads as TGTGCCAGCAGTGAAAAAGACAGGGGGCTCGTCAATCAGCCCCAGCATTTT.

V gene TRBV7-9 combines with J gene TRBJ2-2; 9 nucleotides align to TRBD1. The germline CDR1 and CDR2 sequences are SEHNR and FQNEAQ (reference sequence). J was trimmed by 10 bases and V by 2 bases; bases with no gene match: 8. CDR3 length: 15 residues. This CDR3 reads CASSLPGTGKEELFF. In DNA form, the CDR3 reads TGTGCCAGCAGCTTACCAGGGACAGGGAAAGAGGAGCTGTTTTTT.

The gene calls are TRBV7-6 and TRBJ1-3; D unresolved. The CDR3 covers 16 residues. Germline-derived CDR1 and CDR2 are SGHVS and FNYEAQ. Trimming left V 2 bases short and J 1 base short, with 12 bases between. Here the CDR3 reads CASSLTLDHSGNTIYF. Here the CDR3 DNA reads TGTGCCAGCAGCTTAACTCTGGACCATTCTGGAAACACCATATATTTT.

This chain connects TRBV14 to TRBJ2-5; 7 positions match TRBD1. The V gene end was trimmed by 4 bases and the J gene end by 1 base; junction bases not matched to a gene: 0. The germline CDR1 and CDR2 sequences are SGHDN and FVKESK. The CDR3 totals 13 residues. The CDR3 bases are TGTGCCAGCAGCCCAGGGGGCCAAGAGACCCAGTACTTC. Translating it yields CASSPGGQETQYF.

J is TRBJ2-1 and V is TRBV27, with D perhaps TRBD1 (5 bases). The CDR3 loop spans 15 amino acids. CDR1 MNHEY and CDR2 SMNVEV come from the germline V gene (reference sequence). V gave up 1 base and J gave up 0 bases, with 7 bases separating them. CDR3 region: CASSLWGLSYNEQFF. The CDR3 bases are TGTGCCAGCAGTTTATGGGGCCTCTCCTACAATGAGCAGTTCTTC.

The V and J genes are TRBV24-1 and TRBJ1-2, with D unclear. With 1 base removed from V and 2 bases from J, the gap between germline ends came to 7 bases. The CDR3 has 14 residues. Germline V gives CDR1 KGHDR, CDR2 SFDVKD. CDR3 DNA: TGTGCCACCAGTGATTTTCGGGAAAACTATGGCTACACCTTC. It translates to CATSDFRENYGYTF.

The J gene is TRBJ1-4, the V gene TRBV9; 9 positions agree with TRBD1. The CDR3 runs 16 residues. After removal of 1 base from V and 7 bases from J, the junction contained 8 bases not matched to a gene. Germline assignment: CDR1 SGDLS and CDR2 YYNGEE. CDR3 amino acids: CASSVRAGQGSEKLFF. CDR3 bases: TGTGCCAGCAGCGTAAGGGCGGGACAGGGTAGTGAAAAACTGTTTTTT.

V is TRBV24-1 and J is TRBJ2-2; D gene uncertain. Deletions cut 3 bases from V and 4 bases from J, with 8 bases between. The germline V gene has CDR1 KGHDR and CDR2 SFDVKD. The CDR3 has 14 residues. The CDR3 protein is CATSDPLPTGELFF. The CDR3 coding sequence is TGTGCCACCAGTGATCCGCTTCCCACCGGGGAGCTGTTTTTT.

The chain uses TRBV27 and TRBJ1-2, with D tentatively TRBD1 (5 bases). V shed 4 bases and J shed 3 bases, with 9 bases lying between them. The CDR3 has 13 residues. The germline CDR1 and CDR2 sequences are MNHEY and SMNVEV (reference sequence). CDR3 sequence reads: CASSSWDDYGYTF. CDR3 sequence (DNA): TGTGCCAGCAGTTCCTGGGACGACTATGGCTACACCTTC.

The chain employs TRBV6-2 or TRBV6-3 and TRBJ1-6; no firm D call. V lost 2 bases to trimming and J lost 6 bases, with 8 bases between them. This CDR3 is built from 14 residues. Germline V gene lookup returns CDR1 MNHEY and CDR2 SVGEGT. The DNA for the CDR3 is TGTGCCAGCAGTTACGCGGCAGCTAATTCACCCCTCCACTTT. Translating it yields CASSYAAANSPLHF.

This clone was observed a few times. The CDR3 nucleotides are TGCGCCAGCAGCTTAAAGACAGGAGGTAGCTTCCACGAGCAGTACTTC. Its translation is CASSLKTGGSFHEQYF. The gene calls are TRBV5-1 and TRBJ2-7, with D perhaps matching TRBD1 (6 bases). Trimming stripped 2 bases from V and 5 bases from J, with 20 bases between. In germline, CDR1 is SGHRS, CDR2 YFSETQ. The CDR3 contains 16 residues.

This chain connects TRBV10-1 to TRBJ2-7; 8 bases line up with TRBD2. J was trimmed by 3 bases and V by 11 bases; bases with no gene match: 9. Germline CDR1 is WNHNN and CDR2 is SYGVQD (reference sequence). The CDR3 covers 13 residues. The CDR3 protein is CARQRGTHYEQYF. CDR3 DNA: TGCGCCCGACAGCGGGGGACCCACTACGAGCAGTACTTC.

This clone came up once. Distinct nucleotide sequences in the sample also encode this CDR3. The chain joins TRBV28 to TRBJ1-4; D may be TRBD1 (6 bases). V was shortened by 5 bases and J by 5 bases, with 12 bases between the two germline ends. Germline V gene lookup returns CDR1 MDHEN and CDR2 SYDVKM. CDR3 length equals 14 residues. The CDR3 DNA is TGTGCCAGCAGTCCCAGGGGCGGAAATGAAAAACTGTTTTTT. Amino acids: CASSPRGGNEKLFF.

The chain employs TRBV19 and TRBJ1-5, with no clear D. The CDR3 is made up of 13 amino acids. V dropped 0 bases and J dropped 4 bases, with 4 bases sitting between them. Germline V lookup: CDR1 LNHDA, CDR2 SQIVND (reference sequence). CDR3 DNA sequence: TGTGCCAGTAGTATAGACTTAAATCAGCCCCAGCATTTT. Its translation: CASSIDLNQPQHF. The variable domain in full, completed from reference TRBV19 and TRBJ1-5, reads DGGITQSPKYLFRKEGQNVTLSCEQNLNHDAMYWYRQDPGQGLRLIYYSQIVNDFQKGDIAEGYSVSREKKESFPLTVTSAQKNPTAFYLCASSIDLNQPQHFGDGTRLSIL.

V gene TRBV29-1 combines with J gene TRBJ1-1, with TRBD1 matching 7 bases. The CDR3 length is 11 residues. The germline gives CDR1 SQVTM, CDR2 ANQGSEA. Losses at the gene ends were 3 bases for V and 9 bases for J; bases not matched to a gene: 4. The CDR3 here is CSVETGYKAFF. DNA for the CDR3: TGCAGCGTTGAGACAGGGTACAAAGCTTTCTTT.

This clone was observed a single time. The CDR3 DNA reads as TGTGCCAGCAGTGACCATGGGACTAGCGGGAAGCACTACGAGCAGTACTTC. Translated: CASSDHGTSGKHYEQYF. The chain couples TRBV25-1 to TRBJ2-7; TRBD2 matches 13 bases. V lost 3 bases and J lost 3; bases outside the gene matches: 8. This CDR3 has 17 residues. The germline CDR1 and CDR2 sequences are MGHDK and SYGVNS.

The chain is built from TRBV5-1 and TRBJ1-1; D gene unclear. CDR3 length equals 14 residues. CDR1 is SGHRS, CDR2 YFSETQ, per germline. Trimming took 0 bases from V and 4 from J, leaving 10 bases between them. The CDR3 bases are TGCGCCAGCAGCTTGGTATCGGGGTTCACTGAAGCTTTCTTT. This encodes CASSLVSGFTEAFF.

The chain joins TRBV2 to TRBJ1-1; D is unclear. The CDR3 length is 11 residues. The germline V and J ends were trimmed by 3 bases and 8 bases, with 7 bases remaining between them. Germline assignment: CDR1 SNHLY and CDR2 FYNNEI. This CDR3 is CASSEVLEAFF. The DNA of the CDR3 is TGTGCCAGCAGTGAGGTCTTAGAAGCTTTCTTT.

This clone was recorded at least ten times. This chain uses TRBV2 with TRBJ2-7; the D gene is possibly TRBD2 (5 bases). The CDR3 has 12 residues. V gave up 2 bases and J gave up 6 bases, with 8 bases separating them. CDR1 is SNHLY and CDR2 is FYNNEI in the germline V gene. The CDR3 loop reads CASSERGIEQYF. As DNA, the CDR3 is TGTGCCAGCAGTGAACGGGGAATCGAGCAGTACTTC.

The chain combines TRBV6-5 with TRBJ1-2, with unresolved D. The length of the CDR3 is 14 residues. Trimming shortened V by 4 bases and J by 0 bases, and 9 bases separated the two germline ends. Germline assignment: CDR1 MNHEY and CDR2 SVGAGI. The CDR3 coding sequence is TGTGCCAGCAGTTTTTTCAGCTCTAACTATGGCTACACCTTC. It encodes CASSFFSSNYGYTF.

The chain recombines TRBV7-8 with TRBJ1-1, with D possibly TRBD1 on 5 matching bases. The CDR3 contains 12 residues. Germline lookup yields CDR1 SGHVS and CDR2 FQNEAQ. V lost 4 bases and J lost 6, with 9 bases in between. CDR3 DNA sequence: TGTGCCAGCAGCTCTCGACAGTCTGAAGCTTTCTTT. Protein sequence: CASSSRQSEAFF.

The table lists this clone with a count of one. The chain employs TRBV18 and TRBJ2-6; TRBD2 matches 9 bases. CDR3 length: 17 residues. Germline-derived CDR1 and CDR2 are KGHSH and LQKENI. V shed 3 bases, J shed 4 bases, and the junction held 7 bases outside the gene matches. DNA for the CDR3: TGTGCCAGCTCACCGGGCGGGGGGGCGTACGGGGCCAACGTCCTGACTTTC. This translates into CASSPGGGAYGANVLTF.